Listed here are 10 T cell receptor beta chains from one sample, sequenced in a study of CD8 T cells in ankylosing spondylitis. General observations from the study: Apparently characteristic of ankylosing spondylitis blood was a TCR beta motif (eight highly homologous variants).

These receptors' targets are unknown. TCRdb itself ran the 5' RACE reads through MiXCR, one entry per CDR3 protein. The repertoire holds 100,000 to 150,000 distinct CDR3 sequences, 17% seen once, with about 30% in the top ten. The sequencing input was blood, either unsorted or a sorted T cell fraction (not recorded which). These receptors were taken from a male donor with ankylosing spondylitis.

This clonotype appeared many times. The chain carries TRBV28 and TRBJ2-1; 14 nucleotides agree with TRBD2. With 1 base clipped from V and 5 bases from J, the junction kept 4 bases outside the gene matches. The CDR3 is 17 residues long. CDR1 and CDR2 from the germline V gene are MDHEN and SYDVKM. DNA for the CDR3: TGTGCCAGCAGTTTATTGACTAGCGGGAGGGGTCACAATGAGCAGTTCTTC. Translating gives CASSLLTSGRGHNEQFF.

The sample holds a few counts of this clonotype. The gene calls are TRBV18 and TRBJ2-2; D unclear. This CDR3 has 15 residues. Germline V CDR1 and CDR2: KGHSH, LQKENI. With 2 bases removed from V and 4 bases from J, the gap between germline ends came to 11 bases. Written as DNA, the CDR3 is TGTGCCAGCTCACCAGAGGACGACTCCACCGGGGAGCTGTTTTTT. Its protein product is CASSPEDDSTGELFF.

The V call is TRBV27, the J call TRBJ1-6; D gene ambiguous. Germline loops: CDR1 MNHEY, CDR2 SMNVEV (reference sequence). This CDR3 region has 12 residues. V was cut by 3 bases and J by 3 bases, with 0 bases left in between. The CDR3 region is CASSFYNSPLHF. The CDR3 DNA is TGTGCCAGCAGTTTCTATAATTCACCCCTCCACTTT.

V and J are TRBV28 and TRBJ1-5; D uncertain. The length of the CDR3 is 15 residues. V shed 3 bases and J shed 2 bases, with 11 bases lying between them. Germline loops: CDR1 MDHEN, CDR2 SYDVKM. The CDR3 loop reads CASSFPRRGNQPQHF. The CDR3 nucleotides read TGTGCCAGCAGTTTCCCTCGGAGGGGCAATCAGCCCCAGCATTTT.

At least ten counts were recorded for this clonotype. This chain joins TRBV28 and TRBJ1-3; D remains unclear. V was pared by 5 bases and J by 2 bases, with 13 bases between. Germline V gives CDR1 MDHEN, CDR2 SYDVKM. The CDR3 has 15 amino acids. This CDR3 reads CASSRPPGTGNTIYF. CDR3 DNA sequence: TGTGCCAGCAGTCGTCCTCCAGGAACTGGAAACACCATATATTTT.

This clonotype turned up a few times. The genes are TRBV6-2 or TRBV6-3 and TRBJ2-7; D is undetermined. This CDR3 comprises 14 residues. CDR1 and CDR2 (germline): MNHEY, SVGEGT. The ends were cut back, 4 bases at V and 0 bases at J, with 10 bases in the middle. In nucleotides, the CDR3 is TGTGCCAGCAGTTTACCCCCCGGCTCCTACGAGCAGTACTTC. Protein product: CASSLPPGSYEQYF.

This clonotype was observed many times. The chain has TRBV28 and TRBJ2-7; D may be TRBD1 (6 bases). V was clipped by 6 bases and J by 4 bases, with 13 bases between them. CDR3 length: 13 residues. CDR1 and CDR2 from the germline V gene are MDHEN and SYDVKM. CDR3 region: CASSLGQPYEQYF. The CDR3 DNA follows: TGTGCCAGCAGCCTAGGACAGCCATACGAGCAGTACTTC. The full variable domain, in which reference TRBV28 and TRBJ2-7 provide the parts outside the CDR3, is DVKVTQSSRYLVKRTGEKVFLECVQDMDHENMFWYRQDPGLGLRLIYFSYDVKMKEKGDIPEGYSVSREKKERFSLILESASTNQTSMYLCASSLGQPYEQYFGPGTRLTVT.

V gene TRBV10-3 combines with J gene TRBJ2-2; possibly TRBD2 for D (5 bases). Germline CDR1 and CDR2: ENHRY and SYGVKD. Deletions cut 10 bases from V and 6 bases from J, with 6 bases between. The CDR3 is 10 amino acids. CDR3 region: CATGAGELFF. CDR3 sequence (DNA): TGTGCCACCGGGGCCGGGGAGCTGTTTTTT.

The rearrangement joins TRBV20-1 to TRBJ2-7; no clear D. Deletions cut 5 bases from V and 4 bases from J, with 15 bases between. In germline, CDR1 is DFQATT, CDR2 SNEGSKA (reference sequence). This CDR3 comprises 13 residues. CDR3 loop: CSASRDWGYEQYF. CDR3 in DNA: TGCAGTGCTTCTAGAGATTGGGGTTACGAGCAGTACTTC.

In its sample, this clonotype was seen a few times. The CDR3 nucleotides are TGTGCCAGCAGTTCACCCCCGGGACAGGAGATTTTGAACACTGAAGCTTTCTTT. It encodes CASSSPPGQEILNTEAFF. This chain joins TRBV28 and TRBJ1-1, with 8 bases that match TRBD1. V was clipped by 4 bases and J by 0 bases; unmatched bases: 13. CDR1 is MDHEN and CDR2 is SYDVKM in the germline V gene. The CDR3 runs 18 residues.